These 29 T cell receptor beta chains share one sample of origin, sequenced in a study of blood T cells in healthy people across ages. The authors ran a second PCR of about 6 to 11 cycles using a sample-barcoded 5' primer and a J-beta primer mix. From the 5' RACE reads, TCRdb called clonotypes with MiXCR, one entry per CDR3 protein. Among hundreds of thousands of distinct CDR3 sequences listed, approximately 26% were seen once. These same data were also listed under a study on T cells of mothers and their children.

Sample: blood. Receptors were obtained from a boy aged 2 to 10 in good health.

The table lists this clonotype with a few counts. The rearrangement uses TRBV3-1 and TRBJ1-2; D possibly corresponds to TRBD1 (5 bases). CDR3 length: 14 residues. Between the trimmed V and J ends, which lost 3 bases and 3 bases, there was a span of 11 bases. CDR1 LGHDT and CDR2 YNNKEL come from the germline V gene (reference sequence). The CDR3: CASSHNDRHYGYTF. The CDR3, as DNA: TGTGCCAGCAGCCATAACGACAGACACTATGGCTACACCTTC.

The CDR3 DNA sequence: TGTGCCAGCAGTTACGATGGTAGGGACACTGAAGCTTTCTTT. This translates into CASSYDGRDTEAFF. The chain couples TRBV6-5 to TRBJ1-1, with D uncertain. Trimming removed 2 bases from V and 3 bases from J, with 10 bases in between. The CDR3 spans 14 residues. CDR1 is MNHEY, CDR2 SVGAGI, per germline.

This clonotype appeared a few times. A read error may produce the germline difference seen at one junction end. The chain uses TRBV3-1 and TRBJ2-7, with D perhaps TRBD1 (5 bases). Per the germline V gene, CDR1 is LGHDT and CDR2 is YNNKEL (reference sequence). The CDR3 contains 13 residues. CDR3: CASSQLGAYKQYF. CDR3 coding DNA: TGTGCCAGCAGCCAACTAGGGGCCTACAAGCAGTACTTC.

In its sample, this clonotype was seen a few times. The chain couples TRBV28 to TRBJ2-7; TRBD2 matches at 10 bases. The J call may be faulty, since TRBJ2-1 better matches the DNA end. CDR1 and CDR2 from the germline V gene are MDHEN and SYDVKM. The CDR3 runs 13 residues. Written as DNA, the CDR3 is TGTGCCAGCAGTTTGAGCGGGAGGGGTGAGCAGTTCTTC. Its translation is CASSLSGRGEQFF.

This clonotype was counted a few times. The CDR3 region has the DNA TGTGCCAGCAGACCCGGGACTAGTCGGCTCAGAGATACGCAGTATTTT. It encodes CASRPGTSRLRDTQYF. J is TRBJ2-3 and V is TRBV6-1; 8 nucleotides line up with TRBD2. CDR3 size: 16 residues. Trimming at V came to 6 bases and at J to 5 bases, leaving 13 bases not matched to a gene. Germline lookup yields CDR1 MNHNS and CDR2 SASEGT.

The chain links TRBV12-3 or TRBV12-4 to TRBJ1-5, with D tentatively TRBD1 (5 bases). The V end was cut by 2 bases, the J end by 4 bases, with 9 bases between. The CDR3 contains 14 residues. CDR3 bases: TGTGCCAGCAGTTTATTAGGGGAGAATCAGCCCCAGCATTTT. Amino acids: CASSLLGENQPQHF.

In its sample, this clonotype was seen a few times. The CDR3 here is CSVDPTGNQETQYF. In DNA form, the CDR3 reads TGCAGCGTTGATCCGACAGGTAACCAAGAGACCCAGTACTTC. The rearrangement joins TRBV29-1 to TRBJ2-5; a possible D gene is TRBD1 (6 bases). CDR3 length equals 14 residues. Trimming took off 3 bases at V and 0 bases at J, with 11 bases between the two ends. Germline assignment: CDR1 SQVTM and CDR2 ANQGSEA.

J is TRBJ1-2 and V is TRBV6-5; 7 bases match TRBD1. The junction had 8 bases not matched to a gene; V was cut back by 6 bases and J by 4 bases. Germline CDR1 and CDR2: MNHEY and SVGAGI. This CDR3 has 14 amino acids. In DNA, the CDR3 is TGTGCCAGCAGATCCACAGGGGCTGGCTATGGCTACACCTTC. This gives the protein CASRSTGAGYGYTF.

This clonotype was seen a single time. This rearrangement joins TRBV5-1 to TRBJ2-3, with 10 bases fitting TRBD2. Trimming removed 4 bases from V and 6 bases from J; junction bases left unmatched: 11. There are 16 residues in the CDR3. Germline-derived CDR1 and CDR2 are SGHRS and YFSETQ. The CDR3, as DNA: TGCGCCAGCAGCGCGGGGACTAGCGCTCCCGCGGATACGCAGTATTTT. Translating gives CASSAGTSAPADTQYF.

This clonotype appeared a few times. The V call is TRBV20-1, the J call TRBJ1-2; D might be TRBD1 (5 bases). CDR3 size: 12 residues. Germline CDR1 reads DFQATT; CDR2 reads SNEGSKA (reference sequence). Trimming took off 6 bases at V and 4 bases at J, with 12 bases between the two ends. The CDR3 here is CSAKDKFYGYTF. DNA of the CDR3: TGCAGTGCCAAGGACAAGTTCTATGGCTACACCTTC.

This chain uses TRBV12-3 or TRBV12-4 with TRBJ2-3; 7 bases are shared with TRBD2. The length of the CDR3 is 16 residues. Losses at the gene ends were 2 bases for V and 4 bases for J; bases not matched to a gene: 9. The CDR3 loop is CASSLRWRGSADTQYF. The CDR3 region has the DNA TGTGCCAGCAGTTTAAGATGGCGGGGGAGCGCAGATACGCAGTATTTT.

This clonotype was picked up a small number of times. The junction does not match germline at one end; this may be a read error. The chain is built from TRBV6-6 and TRBJ2-3, with D perhaps TRBD1 (7 bases). This CDR3 contains 16 residues. Germline CDR1 MNHNY, CDR2 SVGAGI (reference sequence). This chain's CDR3 is CASSNSDREGTDTQYF. CDR3 nucleotide sequence: TGTGCCAGCAGTAACTCCGACAGGGAGGGCACAGATACGCAGTATTTT.

The chain combines TRBV20-1 with TRBJ1-3, with D unresolved. The CDR3 totals 12 residues. V was pared by 6 bases and J by 2 bases, with 8 bases between. Germline V gene sequence: CDR1 DFQATT, CDR2 SNEGSKA (reference sequence). The CDR3 sequence: CSATYAGNTIYF. DNA for the CDR3: TGCAGTGCGACCTATGCTGGAAACACCATATATTTT.

The gene calls are TRBV25-1 and TRBJ1-2; no clear D gene. The CDR3 covers 13 residues. The germline V and J ends were trimmed by 3 bases and 4 bases, with 9 bases remaining between them. Germline CDR1 reads MGHDK; CDR2 reads SYGVNS. CDR3 DNA: TGTGCCAGCAGTGACGGCGGGAGCTATGGCTACACCTTC. This sequence encodes CASSDGGSYGYTF.

CDR3 DNA sequence: TGTGCCAGCAGCTCTGGATCGACTGAGACCCAGTACTTC. Its protein product is CASSSGSTETQYF. V is TRBV7-2 and J is TRBJ2-5, with D uncertain. V was cut by 4 bases and J by 5 bases, with 11 bases left in between. CDR1 is SGHTA, CDR2 FQGNSA, per germline. CDR3 size: 13 residues. The full variable domain, rest sourced from reference TRBV7-2 and TRBJ2-5, is GAGVSQSPSNKVTEKGKDVELRCDPISGHTALYWYRQSLGQGLEFLIYFQGNSAPDKSGLPSDRFSAERTGGSVSTLTIQRTQQEDSAVYLCASSSGSTETQYFGPGTRLLVL.

This clonotype was seen only a few times. The J gene is TRBJ2-1, the V gene TRBV6-6, with TRBD2 matching over 9 bases. Germline V CDR1 and CDR2: MNHNY, SVGAGI (reference sequence). The CDR3 sequence is 14 residues long. The junction had 10 bases not matched to a gene; V was cut back by 8 bases and J by 8 bases. CDR3 sequence: CASSRGGVLDEQFF. In DNA, the CDR3 is TGTGCCAGCTCGCGGGGGGGCGTATTGGATGAGCAGTTCTTC.

The chain combines TRBV14 with TRBJ2-5; TRBD2 is a possible D gene (6 bases). Germline values: CDR1 SGHDN, CDR2 FVKESK. V was shortened by 0 bases and J by 3 bases, with 23 bases between the two germline ends. The CDR3 length is 19 residues. CDR3 region: CASSQDAPGAEAGEETQYF. CDR3 bases: TGTGCCAGCAGCCAAGATGCCCCCGGAGCCGAAGCGGGTGAAGAGACCCAGTACTTC.

As for this clonotype: The junction shows a germline mismatch at one end, possibly a read error. The chain links TRBV20-1 to TRBJ2-7; 8 bases agree with TRBD2. Germline lookup yields CDR1 DFQATT and CDR2 SNEGSKA (reference sequence). The CDR3 contains 13 residues. CDR3 bases: TGCAATGCTAGGGGGACTAGGTTTTACGAGCAGTACTTC. This gives the protein CNARGTRFYEQYF.

The J gene is TRBJ2-7, the V gene TRBV5-1; D may be TRBD1 (6 bases). The V end was cut by 0 bases, the J end by 5 bases, with 6 bases between. This CDR3 is 12 amino acids long. From germline, CDR1 is SGHRS and CDR2 YFSETQ. CDR3 loop: CASSLEGDEQYF. The CDR3 DNA follows: TGCGCCAGCAGCTTGGAGGGGGACGAGCAGTACTTC.

The chain combines TRBV28 with TRBJ2-1; TRBD1 agrees at 11 bases. The end of the DNA fits TRBJ2-5 better, so the J call may be wrong. The germline CDR1 and CDR2 sequences are MDHEN and SYDVKM. CDR3 length: 13 residues. CDR3: CASRTGGSETQYF. In nucleotides, the CDR3 is TGTGCCAGTCGGACAGGGGGCTCGGAGACCCAGTACTTC.

The chain has TRBV11-1 and TRBJ2-1, with 11 bases identical to TRBD2. The CDR3 contains 16 residues. Per germline, CDR1 SGHAT and CDR2 FQDESV (reference sequence). With V trimmed by 5 bases and J by 5 bases, 8 bases remained unmatched. The CDR3 loop reads CASSARLAGPDNEQFF. The CDR3 DNA follows: TGTGCCAGCAGCGCGCGACTAGCGGGGCCTGACAATGAGCAGTTCTTC.

This clonotype was observed at least ten times. The V and J genes are TRBV7-8 and TRBJ2-5; D gene unclear. The germline V gene encodes CDR1 SGHVS and CDR2 FQNEAQ. The CDR3 extends over 13 amino acids. Trimming removed 3 bases from V and 2 bases from J, with 7 bases in between. In nucleotides, the CDR3 is TGTGCCAGCAGCTTGCGTCTACAAGAGACCCAGTACTTC. This codes for CASSLRLQETQYF.

The chain joins TRBV9 to TRBJ2-1; a possible D gene is TRBD1 (7 bases). Germline V lookup: CDR1 SGDLS, CDR2 YYNGEE. The CDR3 length is 15 residues. The V gene lost 2 bases and the J gene lost 1 base, with 10 bases spanning the gap. CDR3 residues: CASSVEGASYNEQFF. DNA of the CDR3: TGTGCCAGCAGCGTGGAGGGGGCATCCTACAATGAGCAGTTCTTC. The full variable domain, rest sourced from reference TRBV9 and TRBJ2-1, is DSGVTQTPKHLITATGQRVTLRCSPRSGDLSVYWYQQSLDQGLQFLIQYYNGEERAKGNILERFSAQQFPDLHSELNLSSLELGDSALYFCASSVEGASYNEQFFGPGTRLTVL.

This chain joins TRBV24-1 and TRBJ2-2, with a weak D call TRBD2 (5 bases). Trimming took off 4 bases at V and 4 bases at J, with 15 bases between the two ends. The CDR3 covers 16 residues. The germline CDR1 and CDR2 sequences are KGHDR and SFDVKD. The CDR3 nucleotides read TGTGCCACCAGTGACGGTATGGGCGCGGGCACCGGGGAGCTGTTTTTT. Translation gives CATSDGMGAGTGELFF.

The chain employs TRBV6-2 or TRBV6-3 and TRBJ2-6; D is uncertain. The V gene's germline CDR1 is MNHEY and CDR2 SVGEGT. The CDR3 totals 13 residues. Trimming left V 5 bases short and J 10 bases short, with 12 bases between. CDR3 protein: CASSDKSPNVLTF. For the CDR3, the DNA is TGTGCCAGCAGTGACAAGTCTCCAAACGTCCTGACTTTC.

This clonotype was observed a handful of times. This rearrangement joins TRBV12-3 or TRBV12-4 to TRBJ2-7, with D perhaps matching TRBD2 (6 bases). The CDR3 runs to 15 residues. With 3 bases removed from V and 7 bases from J, the gap between germline ends came to 19 bases. DNA of the CDR3: TGTGCCAGCAGTTTCGAGGACTACTTTCGCGGGGAGCAGTACTTC. Encoded protein: CASSFEDYFRGEQYF.

This clonotype has just a few counts. The rearrangement links TRBV6-2 or TRBV6-3 to TRBJ2-2, with D possibly being TRBD1 or TRBD2 (5 bases each). Trimming took off 6 bases at V and 7 bases at J, with 12 bases between the two ends. The CDR3 consists of 13 residues. Looked up from germline, CDR1 is MNHEY and CDR2 is SVGEGT. CDR3 in DNA: TGTGCCAGCAGCCTATCGAGGGGCGGGGAGCTGTTTTTT. Residues: CASSLSRGGELFF.

The chain employs TRBV7-9 and TRBJ2-3; no clear D. This CDR3 has 8 amino acids. CDR1 and CDR2 from the germline V gene are SEHNR and FQNEAQ (reference sequence). The CDR3 sequence is CSLDTQYF. The CDR3, as DNA: TGTTCTTTGGATACGCAGTATTTT. The complete variable domain, with remaining parts taken from reference TRBV7-9 and TRBJ2-3, reads DTGVSQNPRHKITKRGQNVTFRCDPISEHNRLYWYRQTLGQGPEFLTYFQNEAQLEKSRLLSDRFSAERPKGSFSTLEIQRTEQGDSAMYLCSLDTQYFGPGTRLTVL.

The V call is TRBV4-1, the J call TRBJ1-1, with 11 positions matching TRBD1. The V segment lost 4 bases and the J segment 1 base; nucleotides outside the gene matches: 5. This CDR3 contains 16 residues. Germline V lookup: CDR1 MGHRA, CDR2 YSYEKL. The CDR3 bases are TGCGCCAGCAGCCCGGGACAGGGGGATAAGAACACTGAAGCTTTCTTT. This codes for CASSPGQGDKNTEAFF.